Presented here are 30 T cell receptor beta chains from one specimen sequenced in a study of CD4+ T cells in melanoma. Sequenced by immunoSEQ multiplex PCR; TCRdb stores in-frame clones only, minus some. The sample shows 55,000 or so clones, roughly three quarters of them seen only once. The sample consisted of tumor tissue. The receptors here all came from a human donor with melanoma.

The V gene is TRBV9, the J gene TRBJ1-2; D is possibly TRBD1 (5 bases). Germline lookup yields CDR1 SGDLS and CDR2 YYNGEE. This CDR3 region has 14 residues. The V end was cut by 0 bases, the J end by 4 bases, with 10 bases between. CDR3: CASSVDRGPYGYTF. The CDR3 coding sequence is TGTGCCAGCAGCGTAGATCGGGGACCCTATGGCTACACCTTC.

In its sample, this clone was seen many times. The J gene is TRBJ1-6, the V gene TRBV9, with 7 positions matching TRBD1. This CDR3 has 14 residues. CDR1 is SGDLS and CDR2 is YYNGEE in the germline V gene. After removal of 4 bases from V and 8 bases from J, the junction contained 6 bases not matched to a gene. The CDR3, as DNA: TGTGCCAGCAGCCTGACAGGGTGGGATTCACCCCTCCACTTT. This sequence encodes CASSLTGWDSPLHF.

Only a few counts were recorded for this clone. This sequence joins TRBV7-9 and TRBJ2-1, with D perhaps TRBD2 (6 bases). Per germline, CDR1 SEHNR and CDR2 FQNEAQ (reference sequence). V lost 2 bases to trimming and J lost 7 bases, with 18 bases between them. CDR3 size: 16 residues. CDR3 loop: CASSLTGRREANEQFF. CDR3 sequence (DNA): TGTGCCAGCAGCTTAACGGGTAGGAGGGAGGCTAATGAGCAGTTCTTC.

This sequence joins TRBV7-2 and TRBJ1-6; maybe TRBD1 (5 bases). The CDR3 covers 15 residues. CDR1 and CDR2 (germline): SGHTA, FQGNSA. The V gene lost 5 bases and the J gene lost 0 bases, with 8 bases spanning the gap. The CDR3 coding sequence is TGTGCCAGCAGCCCCGACAGCTCCTATAATTCACCCCTCCACTTT. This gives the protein CASSPDSSYNSPLHF.

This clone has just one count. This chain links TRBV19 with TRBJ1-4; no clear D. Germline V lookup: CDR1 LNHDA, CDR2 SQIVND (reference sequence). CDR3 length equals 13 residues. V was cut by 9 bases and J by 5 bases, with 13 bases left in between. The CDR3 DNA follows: TGTGCCAGCTTAGACTTCCAAAATGAAAAACTGTTTTTT. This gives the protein CASLDFQNEKLFF.

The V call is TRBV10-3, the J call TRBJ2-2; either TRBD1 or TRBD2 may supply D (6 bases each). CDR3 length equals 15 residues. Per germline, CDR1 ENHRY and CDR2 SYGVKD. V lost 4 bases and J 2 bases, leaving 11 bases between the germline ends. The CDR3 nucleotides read TGTGCCATCAGTGCAGGGGACTTCAACACCGGGGAGCTGTTTTTT. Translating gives CAISAGDFNTGELFF.

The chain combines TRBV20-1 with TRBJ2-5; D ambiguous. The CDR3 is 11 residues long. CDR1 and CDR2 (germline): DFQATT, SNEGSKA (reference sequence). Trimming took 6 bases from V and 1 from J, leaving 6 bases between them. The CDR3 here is CSAGPQETQYF. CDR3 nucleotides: TGCAGTGCCGGTCCCCAAGAGACCCAGTACTTC.

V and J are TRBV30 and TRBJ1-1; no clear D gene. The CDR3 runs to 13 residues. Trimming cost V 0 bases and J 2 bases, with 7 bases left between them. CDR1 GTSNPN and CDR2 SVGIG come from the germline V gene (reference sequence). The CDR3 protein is CAWSVWVNTEAFF. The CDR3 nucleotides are TGTGCCTGGAGTGTCTGGGTAAACACTGAAGCTTTCTTT.

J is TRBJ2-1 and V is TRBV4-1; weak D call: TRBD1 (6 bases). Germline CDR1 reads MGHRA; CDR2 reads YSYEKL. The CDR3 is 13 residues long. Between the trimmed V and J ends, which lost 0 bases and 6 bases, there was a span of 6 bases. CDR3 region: CASSQEGGNEQFF. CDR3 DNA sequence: TGCGCCAGCAGCCAAGAAGGGGGCAATGAGCAGTTCTTC.

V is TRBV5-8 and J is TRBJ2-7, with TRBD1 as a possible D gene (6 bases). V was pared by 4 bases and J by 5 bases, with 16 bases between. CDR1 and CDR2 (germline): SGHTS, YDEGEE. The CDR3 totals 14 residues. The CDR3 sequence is CASSHRDVRNEQYF. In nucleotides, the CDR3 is TGTGCCAGCAGCCACAGGGATGTAAGGAACGAGCAGTACTTC. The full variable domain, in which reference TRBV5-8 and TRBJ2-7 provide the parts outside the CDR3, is EAGVTQSPTHLIKTRGQQATLRCSPISGHTSVYWYQQALGLGLQFLLWYDEGEERNRGNFPPRFSGRQFPNYSSELNVNALELEDSALYLCASSHRDVRNEQYFGPGTRLTVT.

CDR3 loop: CASSYSGTDEKLFF. The CDR3 bases are TGCGCCAGCAGCTACTCCGGGACAGATGAAAAACTGTTTTTT. The chain has TRBV5-1 and TRBJ1-4; 7 bases map to TRBD1. Germline CDR1 SGHRS, CDR2 YFSETQ. The CDR3 covers 14 residues. The V segment lost 3 bases and the J segment 6 bases; nucleotides outside the gene matches: 5.

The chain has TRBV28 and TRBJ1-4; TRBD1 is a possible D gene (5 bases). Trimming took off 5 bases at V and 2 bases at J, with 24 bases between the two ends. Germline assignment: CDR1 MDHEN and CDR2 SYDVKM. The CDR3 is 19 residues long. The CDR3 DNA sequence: TGTGCCAGCAGTGACCCCCAGGGTTTCGATGGTTCGACTAATGAAAAACTGTTTTTT. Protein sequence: CASSDPQGFDGSTNEKLFF.

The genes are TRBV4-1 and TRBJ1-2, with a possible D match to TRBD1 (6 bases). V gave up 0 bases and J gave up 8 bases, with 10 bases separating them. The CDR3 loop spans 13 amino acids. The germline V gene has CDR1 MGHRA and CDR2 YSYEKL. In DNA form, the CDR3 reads TGCGCCAGCAGCCAAGAAGACAGGACCGGCTACACCTTC. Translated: CASSQEDRTGYTF.

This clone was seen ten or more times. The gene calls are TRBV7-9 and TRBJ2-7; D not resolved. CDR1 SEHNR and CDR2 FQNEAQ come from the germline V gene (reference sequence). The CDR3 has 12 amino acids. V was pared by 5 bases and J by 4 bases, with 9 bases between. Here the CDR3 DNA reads TGTGCCAGCAGCCAGCGAACGTACGAGCAGTACTTC. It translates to CASSQRTYEQYF.

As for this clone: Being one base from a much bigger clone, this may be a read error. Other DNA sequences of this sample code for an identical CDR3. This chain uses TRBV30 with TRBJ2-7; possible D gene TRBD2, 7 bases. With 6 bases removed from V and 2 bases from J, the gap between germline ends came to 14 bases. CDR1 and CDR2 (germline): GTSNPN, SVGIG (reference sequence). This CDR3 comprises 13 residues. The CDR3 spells CACRLAGAYEQYF. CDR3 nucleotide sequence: TGTGCCTGTCGACTAGCAGGGGCCTACGAGCAGTACTTC.

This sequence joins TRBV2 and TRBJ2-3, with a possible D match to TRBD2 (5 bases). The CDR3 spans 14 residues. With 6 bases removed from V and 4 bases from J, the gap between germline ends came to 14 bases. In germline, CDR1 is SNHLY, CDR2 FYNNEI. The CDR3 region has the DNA TGTGCCAGCAGCCCGGGCCTGGAGGCAGATACGCAGTATTTT. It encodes CASSPGLEADTQYF.

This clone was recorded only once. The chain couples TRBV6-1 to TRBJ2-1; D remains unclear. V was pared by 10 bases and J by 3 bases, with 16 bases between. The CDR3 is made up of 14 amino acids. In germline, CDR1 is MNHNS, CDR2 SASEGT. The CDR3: CATPQPNGYNEQFF. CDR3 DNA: TGTGCCACCCCACAGCCCAATGGCTACAATGAGCAGTTCTTC.

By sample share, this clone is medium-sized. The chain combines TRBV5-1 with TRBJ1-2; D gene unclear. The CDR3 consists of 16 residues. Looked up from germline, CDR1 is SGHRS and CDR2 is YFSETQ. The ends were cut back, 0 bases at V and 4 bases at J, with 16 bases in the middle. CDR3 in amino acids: CASSLVRLGRAYGYTF. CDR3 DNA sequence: TGCGCCAGCAGCTTGGTCCGCCTTGGCCGCGCCTATGGCTACACCTTC.

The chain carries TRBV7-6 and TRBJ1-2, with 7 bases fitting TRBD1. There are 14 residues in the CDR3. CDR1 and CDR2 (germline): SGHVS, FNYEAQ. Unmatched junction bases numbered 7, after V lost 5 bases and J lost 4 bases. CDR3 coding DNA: TGTGCCAGCAGCCCACTACAGGGGAGCTATGGCTACACCTTC. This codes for CASSPLQGSYGYTF.

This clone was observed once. In DNA form, the CDR3 reads TGTGCCAGCAGCTTGAGTCCGGAGACCCAGTACTTC. Its translation is CASSLSPETQYF. This rearrangement joins TRBV5-6 to TRBJ2-5, with unresolved D. V lost 1 base, J lost 5 bases, and 6 bases lay in between. Germline CDR1 reads SGHDT; CDR2 reads YYEEEE. The CDR3 totals 12 residues.

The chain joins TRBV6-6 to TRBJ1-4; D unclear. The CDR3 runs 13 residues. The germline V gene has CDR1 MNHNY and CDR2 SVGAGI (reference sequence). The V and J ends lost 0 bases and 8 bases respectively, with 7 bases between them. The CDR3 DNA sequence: TGTGCCAGCAGTTACTCGGGCGGAGAAAAACTGTTTTTT. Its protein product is CASSYSGGEKLFF.

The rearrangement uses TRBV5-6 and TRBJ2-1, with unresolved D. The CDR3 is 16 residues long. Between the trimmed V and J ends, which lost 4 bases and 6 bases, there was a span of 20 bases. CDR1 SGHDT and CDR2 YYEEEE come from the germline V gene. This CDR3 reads CASSISTGVAFNEQFF. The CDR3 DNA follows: TGTGCCAGCAGCATTTCGACTGGCGTCGCTTTCAATGAGCAGTTCTTC.

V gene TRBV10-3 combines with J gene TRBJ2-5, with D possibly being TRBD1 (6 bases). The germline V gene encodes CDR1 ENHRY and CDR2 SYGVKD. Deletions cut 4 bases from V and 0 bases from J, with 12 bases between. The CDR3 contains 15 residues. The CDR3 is CAISAQGLYQETQYF. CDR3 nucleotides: TGTGCCATCAGTGCACAGGGTTTGTACCAAGAGACCCAGTACTTC.

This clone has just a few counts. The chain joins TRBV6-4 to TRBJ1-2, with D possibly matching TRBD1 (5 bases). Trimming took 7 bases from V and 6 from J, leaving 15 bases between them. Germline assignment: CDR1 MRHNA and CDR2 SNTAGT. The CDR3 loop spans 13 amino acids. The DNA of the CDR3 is TGTGCCAGCACTTCGAATCAGGGAGATGGCTACACCTTC. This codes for CASTSNQGDGYTF.

CDR3 sequence reads: CASSEYRSIGSLASGYTF. The CDR3 DNA reads as TGTGCCAGCAGTGAATACAGGTCTATCGGGAGTCTCGCTTCGGGCTACACCTTC. The gene calls are TRBV6-1 and TRBJ1-2; TRBD1 might be the D (5 bases). The CDR3 has 18 amino acids. The V gene's germline CDR1 is MNHNS and CDR2 SASEGT. V shed 2 bases and J shed 8 bases, with 27 bases lying between them.

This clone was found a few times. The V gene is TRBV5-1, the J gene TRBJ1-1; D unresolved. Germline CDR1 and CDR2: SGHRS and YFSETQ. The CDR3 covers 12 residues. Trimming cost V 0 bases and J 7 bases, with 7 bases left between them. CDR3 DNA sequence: TGCGCCAGCAGCTTGGTTGGCGGTGAAGCTTTCTTT. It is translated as CASSLVGGEAFF. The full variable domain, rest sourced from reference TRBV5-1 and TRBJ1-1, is KAGVTQTPRYLIKTRGQQVTLSCSPISGHRSVSWYQQTPGQGLQFLFEYFSETQRNKGNFPGRFSGRQFSNSRSEMNVSTLELGDSALYLCASSLVGGEAFFGQGTRLTVV.

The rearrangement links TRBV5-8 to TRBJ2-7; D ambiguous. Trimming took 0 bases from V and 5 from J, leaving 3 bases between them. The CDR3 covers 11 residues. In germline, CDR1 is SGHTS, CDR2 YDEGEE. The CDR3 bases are TGTGCCAGCAGCTTGGGCCACGAGCAGTACTTC. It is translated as CASSLGHEQYF.

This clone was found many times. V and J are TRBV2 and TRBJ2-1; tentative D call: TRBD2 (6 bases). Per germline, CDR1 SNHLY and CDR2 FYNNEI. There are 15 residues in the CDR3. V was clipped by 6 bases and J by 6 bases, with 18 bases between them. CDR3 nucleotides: TGTGCCAGCAGATACCCGGGCCTAGCGACCAATGAGCAGTTCTTC. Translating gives CASRYPGLATNEQFF. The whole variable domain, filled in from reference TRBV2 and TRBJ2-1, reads EPEVTQTPSHQVTQMGQEVILRCVPISNHLYFYWYRQILGQKVEFLVSFYNNEISEKSEIFDDQFSVERPDGSNFTLKIRSTKLEDSAMYFCASRYPGLATNEQFFGPGTRLTVL.

The CDR3, as DNA: TGTGCCAGCAGCTTAGGGGACAGCCCTAATTCACCCCTCCACTTT. Encoded protein: CASSLGDSPNSPLHF. The chain is built from TRBV7-3 and TRBJ1-6, with 7 bases that match TRBD1. The CDR3 covers 15 residues. Germline-derived CDR1 and CDR2 are SGHTA and FQGTGA. After removal of 2 bases from V and 6 bases from J, the junction contained 4 bases not matched to a gene.

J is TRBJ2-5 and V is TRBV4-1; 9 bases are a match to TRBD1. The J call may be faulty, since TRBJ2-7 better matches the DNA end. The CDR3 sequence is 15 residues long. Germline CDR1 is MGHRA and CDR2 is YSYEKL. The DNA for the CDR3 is TGCGCCAGCAGCCAAATCGGGACAGGGTTCTACGAGCAGTACTTC. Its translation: CASSQIGTGFYEQYF.